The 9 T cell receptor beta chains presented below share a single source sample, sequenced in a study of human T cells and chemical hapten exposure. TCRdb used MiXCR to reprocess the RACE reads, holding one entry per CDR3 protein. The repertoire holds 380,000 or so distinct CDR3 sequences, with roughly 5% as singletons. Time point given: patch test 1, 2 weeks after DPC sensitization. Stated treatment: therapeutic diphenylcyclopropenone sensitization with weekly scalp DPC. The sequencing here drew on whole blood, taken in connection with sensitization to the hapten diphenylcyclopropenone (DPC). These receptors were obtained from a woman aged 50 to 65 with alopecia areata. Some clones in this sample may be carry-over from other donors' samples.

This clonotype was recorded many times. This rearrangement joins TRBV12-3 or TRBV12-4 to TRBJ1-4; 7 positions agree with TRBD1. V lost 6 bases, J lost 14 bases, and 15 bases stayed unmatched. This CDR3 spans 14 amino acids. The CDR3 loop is CASSPTGTAYGLFF. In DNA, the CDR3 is TGTGCCAGCAGCCCGACCGGGACAGCCTACGGTCTGTTTTTT.

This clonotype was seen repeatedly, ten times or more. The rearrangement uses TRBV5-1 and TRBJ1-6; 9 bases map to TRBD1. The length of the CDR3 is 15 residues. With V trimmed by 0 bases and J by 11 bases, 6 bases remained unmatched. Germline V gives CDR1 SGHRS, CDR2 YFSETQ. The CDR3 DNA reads TGCGCCAGCAGCTTGGGACAGGGGGGTGCTACACCCCTCCACTTT. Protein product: CASSLGQGGATPLHF. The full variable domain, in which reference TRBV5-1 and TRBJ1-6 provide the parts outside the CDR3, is KAGVTQTPRYLIKTRGQQVTLSCSPISGHRSVSWYQQTPGQGLQFLFEYFSETQRNKGNFPGRFSGRQFSNSRSEMNVSTLELGDSALYLCASSLGQGGATPLHFGNGTRLTVT.

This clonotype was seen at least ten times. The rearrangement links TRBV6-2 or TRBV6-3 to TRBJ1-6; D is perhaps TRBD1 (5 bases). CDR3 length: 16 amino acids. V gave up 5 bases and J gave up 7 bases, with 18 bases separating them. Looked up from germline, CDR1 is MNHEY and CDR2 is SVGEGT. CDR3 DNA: TGTGCCAGCAGTCCCCTCGGGGGGATCTCCAATTCACCCCTCCACTTT. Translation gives CASSPLGGISNSPLHF.

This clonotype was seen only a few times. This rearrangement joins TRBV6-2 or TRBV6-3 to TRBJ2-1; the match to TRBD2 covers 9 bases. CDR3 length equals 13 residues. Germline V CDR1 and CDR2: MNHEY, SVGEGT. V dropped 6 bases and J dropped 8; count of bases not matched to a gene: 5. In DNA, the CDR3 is TGTGCCAGCAGCCGAGGCGGGGGGGATGAGCAGTTCTTC. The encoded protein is CASSRGGGDEQFF.

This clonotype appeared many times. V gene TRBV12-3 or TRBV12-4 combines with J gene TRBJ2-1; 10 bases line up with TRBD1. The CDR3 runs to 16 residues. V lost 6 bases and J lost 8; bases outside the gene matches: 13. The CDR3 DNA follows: TGTGCCAGCAGCCTGGGACAGGGGCCCCCTTGGGATGAGCAGTTCTTC. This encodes CASSLGQGPPWDEQFF.

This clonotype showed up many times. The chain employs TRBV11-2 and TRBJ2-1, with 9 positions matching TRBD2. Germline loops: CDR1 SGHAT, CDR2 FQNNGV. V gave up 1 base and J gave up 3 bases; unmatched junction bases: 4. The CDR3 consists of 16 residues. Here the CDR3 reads CASSLVGSGGYNEQFF. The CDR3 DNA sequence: TGTGCCAGCAGCTTAGTCGGTAGCGGGGGCTACAATGAGCAGTTCTTC.

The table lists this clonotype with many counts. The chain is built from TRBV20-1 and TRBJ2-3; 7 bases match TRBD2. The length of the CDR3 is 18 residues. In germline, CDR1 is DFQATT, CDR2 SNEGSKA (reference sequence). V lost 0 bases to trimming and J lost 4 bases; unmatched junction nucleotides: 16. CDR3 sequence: CSARDTLRRGVMADTQYF. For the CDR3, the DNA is TGCAGTGCTAGAGACACCCTCCGTCGGGGGGTTATGGCAGATACGCAGTATTTT.

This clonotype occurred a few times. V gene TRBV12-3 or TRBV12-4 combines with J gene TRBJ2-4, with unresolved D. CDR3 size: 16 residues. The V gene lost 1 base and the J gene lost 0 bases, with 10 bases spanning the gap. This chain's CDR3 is CASSLGLPLAKNIQYF. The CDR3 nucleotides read TGTGCCAGCAGTTTAGGGCTCCCTCTAGCCAAAAACATTCAGTACTTC.

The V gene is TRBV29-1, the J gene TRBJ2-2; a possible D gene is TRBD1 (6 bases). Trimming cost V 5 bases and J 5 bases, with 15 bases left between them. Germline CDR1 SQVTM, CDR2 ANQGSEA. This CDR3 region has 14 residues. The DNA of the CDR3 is TGCAGCGTTTCCTGGGCAGGGACAACCGGGGAGCTGTTTTTT. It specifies CSVSWAGTTGELFF.